This T cell receptor beta chain was found in a study of metastatic and nonmetastatic thyroid tumors. At the level of the study: It was across blood and tumor or nodule tissue from malignant and benign thyroid patients that repertoires were compared. General observations from the study: It was reportedly found that TCR beta diversity was significantly higher in malignant thyroid tumors than in benign nodules, a difference seen in both blood and tumor samples.

Among the patients, none had received any treatment before thyroid surgery. Comment on this clone: Its matching antigen is unknown. This may stem from a read error, because a much larger clone lies one nucleotide away.

TCRdb re-analyzed the PCR reads using MiXCR. The sample has about 33,000 clones, 15% to 20% seen once. The germline V gene has CDR1 MGHRA and CDR2 YSYEKL. The CDR3 loop spans 15 amino acids. This TCR was sampled from a male donor with papillary thyroid cancer or a benign thyroid nodule (not recorded which). Some clones in this sample may be carry-over from other donors' samples. The rearrangement links TRBV4-1 to TRBJ1-1; TRBD1 matches at 9 bases. The specimen was blood. CDR3 sequence reads: CASIQGDRVYTEAFF. The CDR3 nucleotides read TGCGCCAGCATCCAAGGGGACAGGGTATATACTGAAGCTTTCTTT.